The 20 T cell receptor beta chains listed next were all sequenced from one sample in a study of blood T cell repertoires in COVID-19 (dated by TCRdb to the early 2020s). The library was obtained by the immunoSEQ multiplex PCR assay. In TCRdb, the immuneACCESS table is reduced to in-frame sequences with V and J assigned. These tables do not hold every clone; where another copy was compared, an unresolved V gene accounts for under half, and the others remain unexplained. For this sample there are approximately 21,000 clones; about nine tenths appear just once. The leading ten clones occupy 12% of the sample. Specimen: peripheral blood. The source of these receptors is a woman of 80 years or more with active or convalescent COVID-19.

The gene calls are TRBV27 and TRBJ2-7; 7 bases are shared with TRBD2. The CDR3 covers 15 residues. Germline lookup yields CDR1 MNHEY and CDR2 SMNVEV (reference sequence). Germline trimming cut 2 bases from V and 3 bases from J; bases unmatched to any gene: 7. The CDR3 reads CASSLGSGGDYEQYF. The CDR3 region has the DNA TGTGCCAGCAGTTTAGGTTCGGGAGGTGACTACGAGCAGTACTTC.

The chain recombines TRBV28 with TRBJ1-1; no firm D call. V was trimmed by 1 base and J by 5 bases, leaving 8 bases between them. Looked up from germline, CDR1 is MDHEN and CDR2 is SYDVKM. There are 13 residues in the CDR3. CDR3 loop: CASSLSFRTEAFF. The CDR3 DNA is TGTGCCAGCAGTTTATCTTTCAGGACTGAAGCTTTCTTT.

The chain has TRBV18 and TRBJ2-3; no firm D call. This CDR3 region has 16 residues. Per germline, CDR1 KGHSH and CDR2 LQKENI. The ends were cut back, 2 bases at V and 0 bases at J, with 12 bases in the middle. The CDR3 nucleotides read TGTGCCAGCTCACCAAATGGAGAAACTAGCACAGATACGCAGTATTTT. This translates into CASSPNGETSTDTQYF.

The gene calls are TRBV7-2 and TRBJ1-1; D call uncertain. The V end lost 1 base, the J end lost 7 bases, and 10 bases lay between the germline ends. Germline CDR1 and CDR2: SGHTA and FQGNSA. The CDR3 covers 13 residues. CDR3 in amino acids: CASSLVPRYEAFF. For the CDR3, the DNA is TGTGCCAGCAGCTTAGTCCCCAGATATGAAGCTTTCTTT.

This chain links TRBV29-1 with TRBJ2-5; a possible D gene is TRBD2 (5 bases). From germline, CDR1 is SQVTM and CDR2 ANQGSEA. V was clipped by 3 bases and J by 1 base, with 12 bases between them. The CDR3 totals 14 residues. This chain's CDR3 is CSVDSGLLQETQYF. The CDR3, as DNA: TGCAGCGTTGATTCGGGATTGCTCCAAGAGACCCAGTACTTC.

This clone was counted between two and nine times. The gene calls are TRBV9 and TRBJ1-1; weak D call: TRBD1 (6 bases). Germline V lookup: CDR1 SGDLS, CDR2 YYNGEE. V lost 4 bases, J lost 2 bases, and 12 bases lay in between. This CDR3 has 14 residues. CDR3 in amino acids: CASSSQGFNTEAFF. CDR3 in DNA: TGTGCCAGCAGCTCACAGGGTTTCAACACTGAAGCTTTCTTT.

By proportion, this clone is medium-sized. The chain employs TRBV27 and TRBJ1-2, with a possible D match to TRBD1 (6 bases). This CDR3 has 13 amino acids. Germline assignment: CDR1 MNHEY and CDR2 SMNVEV (reference sequence). The V and J ends lost 6 bases and 3 bases respectively, with 11 bases between them. The chain's CDR3 is CASSWTAHYGYTF. The CDR3 DNA follows: TGTGCCAGCAGCTGGACAGCACACTATGGCTACACCTTC.

This sequence joins TRBV4-3 and TRBJ1-2, with D uncertain. The germline gives CDR1 LGHNA, CDR2 YSLEER. The CDR3 is 15 residues long. Trimming stripped 0 bases from V and 4 bases from J, with 12 bases between. The CDR3 reads CASSQDYRGAYGYTF. The CDR3 DNA reads as TGCGCCAGCAGCCAAGATTATCGAGGAGCCTATGGCTACACCTTC.

Only one count was recorded for this clone. The genes are TRBV3-1 (or the pseudogene TRBV3-2) and TRBJ1-2, with 7 bases fitting TRBD1. Germline loops: CDR1 LGHDT, CDR2 YNNKEL (reference sequence). Trimming at V came to 0 bases and at J to 8 bases, leaving 6 bases not matched to a gene. This CDR3 contains 14 residues. The CDR3 sequence is CASSQDATGYGYTF. Here the CDR3 DNA reads TGTGCCAGCAGCCAAGACGCGACAGGGTACGGCTACACCTTC.

This chain joins TRBV29-1 and TRBJ1-4; 9 nucleotides align to TRBD1. The CDR3 extends over 12 amino acids. V lost 3 bases to trimming and J lost 14 bases; unmatched junction nucleotides: 7. CDR1 SQVTM and CDR2 ANQGSEA come from the germline V gene. The CDR3 DNA is TGCAGCGTTGAGGGGGACAGGGAAAGGCTGTTTTTT. This codes for CSVEGDRERLFF.

This clone was seen more than once but under ten times. This chain uses TRBV28 with TRBJ2-7, with 9 bases identical to TRBD2. The CDR3 is 13 residues long. Germline loops: CDR1 MDHEN, CDR2 SYDVKM. DNA for the CDR3: TGTGGCGCGGGGCCAGCGGGAGGCTACGAGCAGTACTTC. Translation: CGAGPAGGYEQYF.

The V and J genes are TRBV7-9 and TRBJ1-2; TRBD1 aligns across 9 bases. The junction had 12 bases not matched to a gene; V was cut back by 5 bases and J by 8 bases. The CDR3 has 15 residues. From germline, CDR1 is SEHNR and CDR2 FQNEAQ (reference sequence). The CDR3 nucleotides read TGTGCCAGCAGCCTGATGACGGGACAGGGAGTCGGCTACACCTTC. Amino acid sequence: CASSLMTGQGVGYTF.

The rearrangement links TRBV7-3 to TRBJ2-2; TRBD2 aligns across 9 bases. Germline V gene lookup returns CDR1 SGHTA and CDR2 FQGTGA. The CDR3 spans 15 residues. V lost 1 base, J lost 8 bases, and 5 bases stayed unmatched. The CDR3 reads CASSLSGLAGGELFF. The CDR3 nucleotides read TGTGCCAGCAGCTTAAGTGGGCTAGCGGGAGGGGAGCTGTTTTTT.

V and J are TRBV5-6 and TRBJ2-7; perhaps TRBD2 as D (6 bases). The length of the CDR3 is 14 residues. Per the germline V gene, CDR1 is SGHDT and CDR2 is YYEEEE. Trimming took off 4 bases at V and 5 bases at J, with 16 bases between the two ends. For the CDR3, the DNA is TGTGCCAGCAGCCCGGCAGCGGGTCAAGACGAGCAGTACTTC. Its translation: CASSPAAGQDEQYF.

V usage is TRBV7-9 and J usage is TRBJ2-3; 11 bases map to TRBD2. Germline-derived CDR1 and CDR2 are SEHNR and FQNEAQ (reference sequence). The V and J ends lost 3 bases and 2 bases, in that order; junction bases with no gene match: 4. The CDR3 has 16 residues. The CDR3 coding sequence is TGTGCCAGCAGCTTGGGACTAGCGGAGATCACAGATACGCAGTATTTT. This codes for CASSLGLAEITDTQYF.

The V gene is TRBV7-2, the J gene TRBJ1-1, with D possibly matching TRBD1 (5 bases). CDR3 size: 15 residues. Germline CDR1 SGHTA, CDR2 FQGNSA. With 0 bases removed from V and 0 bases from J, the gap between germline ends came to 8 bases. This CDR3 is CASSLATGMNTEAFF. CDR3 sequence (DNA): TGTGCCAGCAGCTTAGCAACAGGCATGAACACTGAAGCTTTCTTT. Full variable domain (rest looked up from reference TRBV7-2 and TRBJ1-1): GAGVSQSPSNKVTEKGKDVELRCDPISGHTALYWYRQSLGQGLEFLIYFQGNSAPDKSGLPSDRFSAERTGGSVSTLTIQRTQQEDSAVYLCASSLATGMNTEAFFGQGTRLTVV.

This clone was seen only a few times. The CDR3: CASSSGQTPGGYTF. CDR3 coding DNA: TGTGCCAGCAGCTCGGGACAGACGCCCGGTGGCTACACCTTC. This rearrangement joins TRBV7-3 to TRBJ1-2; TRBD1 matches at 7 bases. CDR3 length: 14 amino acids. Germline values: CDR1 SGHTA, CDR2 FQGTGA. V lost 4 bases and J lost 7; bases outside the gene matches: 9.

V is TRBV3-1 (or the pseudogene TRBV3-2) and J is TRBJ2-7; possible D gene TRBD2, 5 bases. The V gene lost 1 base and the J gene lost 2 bases, with 15 bases spanning the gap. CDR3 length equals 16 residues. Germline V gene sequence: CDR1 LGHDT, CDR2 YNNKEL (reference sequence). The CDR3 is CASSQGPGSITYEQYF. CDR3 sequence (DNA): TGTGCCAGCAGCCAAGGACCGGGGAGCATTACCTACGAGCAGTACTTC.

The J gene is TRBJ2-3, the V gene TRBV12-3 or TRBV12-4; a weak D match, TRBD2 (6 bases). The V and J ends lost 3 bases and 7 bases respectively, with 8 bases between them. The CDR3 has 12 amino acids. The DNA of the CDR3 is TGTGCCAGCAGTTTTGCGGGAAATACGCAGTATTTT. Translation: CASSFAGNTQYF.

This chain joins TRBV6-5 and TRBJ1-1, with 8 bases lining up with TRBD1. Per the germline V gene, CDR1 is MNHEY and CDR2 is SVGAGI. CDR3 length: 14 amino acids. J was trimmed by 0 bases and V by 7 bases; bases with no gene match: 4. Here the CDR3 DNA reads TGTGCCAGCAAGGCGACAGGGGTGAACACTGAAGCTTTCTTT. It specifies CASKATGVNTEAFF.